One and the same sample provided the 8 T cell receptor beta chains below, sequenced in a study of blood T cell repertoires in COVID-19. TCRdb's table, derived via immunoSEQ multiplex PCR, lists solely in-frame clones and lacks some. The sample holds about 74,000 clones, about 80% seen once. Specimen: peripheral blood. These receptors came from an elderly man with acute or convalescent COVID-19.

CDR3 sequence: CATSREVLAEAFF. The CDR3 nucleotides read TGTGCCACCAGCAGAGAAGTTCTAGCTGAAGCTTTCTTT. The rearrangement joins TRBV15 to TRBJ1-1; D is uncertain. This CDR3 comprises 13 residues. Germline lookup yields CDR1 LNHNV and CDR2 YYDKDF (reference sequence). The ends were cut back, 0 bases at V and 6 bases at J, with 8 bases in the middle. Drawing the rest from reference TRBV15 and TRBJ1-1, the complete variable domain is DAMVIQNPRYQVTQFGKPVTLSCSQTLNHNVMYWYQQKSSQAPKLLFHYYDKDFNNEADTPDNFQSRRPNTSFCFLDIRSPGLGDTAMYLCATSREVLAEAFFGQGTRLTVV.

The chain recombines TRBV13 with TRBJ2-7; D call uncertain. The CDR3 covers 11 residues. The germline V and J ends were trimmed by 4 bases and 3 bases, with 4 bases remaining between them. The germline CDR1 and CDR2 sequences are PRHDT and FYEKMQ (reference sequence). CDR3 nucleotides: TGTGCCAGCAGCTCGTACTACGAGCAGTACTTC. Its translation is CASSSYYEQYF.

The chain carries TRBV9 and TRBJ1-2; D is undetermined. The germline gives CDR1 SGDLS, CDR2 YYNGEE. The CDR3 runs 16 residues. The V end was cut by 3 bases, the J end by 2 bases, with 17 bases between. The chain's CDR3 is CASSGGFNRGNYGYTF. In DNA, the CDR3 is TGTGCCAGCAGCGGAGGTTTCAATCGAGGAAACTATGGCTACACCTTC.

The chain couples TRBV5-6 to TRBJ1-2; D might be TRBD1 (6 bases). This CDR3 comprises 16 residues. Trimming cost V 4 bases and J 3 bases, with 19 bases left between them. Germline CDR1 and CDR2: SGHDT and YYEEEE. The CDR3 here is CASSGPQGIKDYGYTF. CDR3 coding DNA: TGTGCCAGCAGCGGGCCACAGGGTATTAAGGACTATGGCTACACCTTC.

This rearrangement joins TRBV7-2 to TRBJ2-3; 14 bases map to TRBD2. CDR3 length: 16 residues. In germline, CDR1 is SGHTA, CDR2 FQGNSA. V was pared by 5 bases and J by 4 bases, with 5 bases of the junction left unmatched. Here the CDR3 reads CASSPGTSGSSDTQYF. The CDR3 DNA reads as TGTGCCAGCAGCCCAGGGACTAGCGGGAGCTCAGATACGCAGTATTTT.

V and J are TRBV6-2 or TRBV6-3 and TRBJ2-5, with 8 nucleotides matching TRBD1. The germline gives CDR1 MNHEY, CDR2 SVGEGT. Losses at the gene ends were 2 bases for V and 4 bases for J; bases not matched to a gene: 6. The CDR3 length is 15 residues. Here the CDR3 DNA reads TGTGCCAGCAGTTACCTCAGGGGGCTTCGAGAGACCCAGTACTTC. Translating it yields CASSYLRGLRETQYF.

This clone was detected once. The chain employs TRBV6-2 or TRBV6-3 and TRBJ2-1; 7 bases agree with TRBD2. Germline CDR1 MNHEY, CDR2 SVGEGT. J lost 7 bases, V lost 2 bases, and 23 bases had no gene match. The CDR3 sequence is 20 residues long. The CDR3, as DNA: TGTGCCAGCAGTTACCCGGGGAAGGGTATTGGCGGGAGAACTTTGAATGAGCAGTTCTTC. Its protein product is CASSYPGKGIGGRTLNEQFF.

This chain joins TRBV28 and TRBJ1-5, with D possibly being TRBD1 (5 bases). V lost 4 bases and J lost 4, with 14 bases in between. CDR3 size: 15 residues. Per germline, CDR1 MDHEN and CDR2 SYDVKM. The CDR3 reads CASSSQGVANQPQHF. As DNA, the CDR3 is TGTGCCAGCAGTTCCCAAGGGGTCGCGAATCAGCCCCAGCATTTT.